The 27 T cell receptor beta chains below come from one sample, sequenced in a study of blood T cell repertoires in COVID-19. Clones were read by immunoSEQ multiplex PCR, and TCRdb kept only the in-frame ones, dropping some. The sample records roughly 32,000 clones, 75% being singletons. Sequencing was done on a sample of peripheral blood. The receptor set was obtained from a man older than 75 with active or convalescent COVID-19.

The chain combines TRBV28 with TRBJ2-1; 8 nucleotides align to TRBD2. V trimming: 3 bases; J trimming: 10 bases; junction bases outside the gene matches: 11. This CDR3 has 15 residues. CDR1 MDHEN and CDR2 SYDVKM come from the germline V gene. CDR3 amino acids: CASSFTSGDPGEQFF. The CDR3, as DNA: TGTGCCAGCAGTTTCACTAGCGGAGACCCCGGCGAGCAGTTCTTC.

The rearrangement joins TRBV2 to TRBJ2-5, with a tentative D call TRBD2 (5 bases). V was cut by 3 bases and J by 5 bases, with 25 bases left in between. Germline V lookup: CDR1 SNHLY, CDR2 FYNNEI. This CDR3 spans 18 amino acids. CDR3: CASSDGSIDTRNGETQYF. DNA of the CDR3: TGTGCCAGCAGTGATGGGTCTATAGACACTAGAAACGGGGAGACCCAGTACTTC.

The chain has TRBV7-2 and TRBJ2-5; the D gene is possibly TRBD2 (7 bases). V was shortened by 1 base and J by 5 bases, with 14 bases between the two germline ends. The CDR3 totals 15 residues. Germline CDR1 is SGHTA and CDR2 is FQGNSA. The CDR3 nucleotides are TGTGCCAGCAGCTTAGTCGGGGGGCCCTGGGAGACCCAGTACTTC. Its translation is CASSLVGGPWETQYF. The complete variable domain, with remaining parts taken from reference TRBV7-2 and TRBJ2-5, reads GAGVSQSPSNKVTEKGKDVELRCDPISGHTALYWYRQSLGQGLEFLIYFQGNSAPDKSGLPSDRFSAERTGGSVSTLTIQRTQQEDSAVYLCASSLVGGPWETQYFGPGTRLLVL.

This rearrangement joins TRBV7-3 to TRBJ2-1; possibly TRBD2 for D (6 bases). V lost 1 base, J lost 0 bases, and 16 bases lay in between. This CDR3 has 18 amino acids. CDR1 and CDR2 (germline): SGHTA, FQGTGA. CDR3: CASSLISGGVSSYNEQFF. The CDR3 DNA reads TGTGCCAGCAGCTTAATCTCGGGCGGGGTTAGCTCCTACAATGAGCAGTTCTTC.

This sequence joins TRBV7-2 and TRBJ1-2, with 8 bases lining up with TRBD1. J lost 7 bases, V lost 5 bases, and 9 bases had no gene match. The CDR3 consists of 14 residues. CDR1 and CDR2 from the germline V gene are SGHTA and FQGNSA. The CDR3 region has the DNA TGTGCCAGCAGCCTCCAGGGGGCTTCCCGTGGCTACACCTTC. Its translation: CASSLQGASRGYTF.

Within the sample, this clone is medium-sized. The chain uses TRBV4-1 and TRBJ2-7; TRBD1 might be the D (6 bases). Trimming took 0 bases from V and 0 from J, leaving 12 bases between them. Germline lookup yields CDR1 MGHRA and CDR2 YSYEKL. The CDR3 consists of 16 residues. CDR3: CASSQDRTVSSYEQYF. The CDR3 bases are TGCGCCAGCAGCCAAGATAGGACAGTGAGCTCCTACGAGCAGTACTTC.

The chain recombines TRBV18 with TRBJ2-5, with 7 positions matching TRBD2. The V gene end was trimmed by 2 bases and the J gene end by 4 bases; junction bases not matched to a gene: 4. Germline V lookup: CDR1 KGHSH, CDR2 LQKENI. The CDR3 runs to 14 residues. CDR3 in amino acids: CASSPGGERETQYF. The CDR3 coding sequence is TGTGCCAGCTCACCAGGGGGGGAAAGAGAGACCCAGTACTTC.

This chain uses TRBV9 with TRBJ2-1, with 7 positions matching TRBD2. V trimming: 0 bases; J trimming: 6 bases; junction bases outside the gene matches: 6. CDR3 length: 15 residues. Germline values: CDR1 SGDLS, CDR2 YYNGEE. The CDR3 DNA reads as TGTGCCAGCAGCGTAGGGGGCGGGAGAGTCAATGAGCAGTTCTTC. Its protein is CASSVGGGRVNEQFF.

V usage is TRBV28 and J usage is TRBJ1-1, with 9 bases that match TRBD1. CDR1 MDHEN and CDR2 SYDVKM come from the germline V gene. This CDR3 has 15 residues. V was pared by 4 bases and J by 10 bases, with 13 bases of the junction left unmatched. CDR3 nucleotides: TGTGCCAGCAGTTCCCGAGGGACAGGGAGGTATGGAGCTTTCTTT. It codes for CASSSRGTGRYGAFF. The whole variable domain, remainder taken from reference TRBV28 and TRBJ1-1, is DVKVTQSSRYLVKRTGEKVFLECVQDMDHENMFWYRQDPGLGLRLIYFSYDVKMKEKGDIPEGYSVSREKKERFSLILESASTNQTSMYLCASSSRGTGRYGAFFGQGTRLTVV.

This clone was detected only once. The chain links TRBV6-1 to TRBJ1-1; weak D call: TRBD1 (5 bases). CDR3 length: 14 amino acids. Germline CDR1 MNHNS, CDR2 SASEGT. V lost 3 bases and J lost 5, with 13 bases in between. This chain's CDR3 is CASSDPGGRTEAFF. The DNA of the CDR3 is TGTGCCAGCAGTGACCCCGGGGGGAGAACTGAAGCTTTCTTT.

The genes are TRBV19 and TRBJ2-2; TRBD2 agrees at 10 bases. The V gene end was trimmed by 5 bases and the J gene end by 4 bases; junction bases not matched to a gene: 7. This CDR3 comprises 16 residues. The germline V gene has CDR1 LNHDA and CDR2 SQIVND (reference sequence). The CDR3 loop reads CASSPLAGESTGELFF. The CDR3 DNA sequence: TGTGCCAGTAGTCCCCTAGCGGGAGAATCCACCGGGGAGCTGTTTTTT.

This clone has just one count. CDR3 amino acids: CASMTDRGYEQYF. The CDR3, as DNA: TGTGCCAGCATGACCGACAGGGGTTACGAGCAGTACTTC. V is TRBV27 and J is TRBJ2-7; 8 bases map to TRBD1. This CDR3 spans 13 amino acids. The germline gives CDR1 MNHEY, CDR2 SMNVEV (reference sequence). V gave up 7 bases and J gave up 4 bases; unmatched junction bases: 6.

J is TRBJ2-1 and V is TRBV10-3; 10 nucleotides agree with TRBD2. The ends lost 3 bases at V and 4 bases at J; junction bases unmatched: 6. The CDR3 length is 16 residues. CDR1 and CDR2 from the germline V gene are ENHRY and SYGVKD. CDR3 protein: CAISDPTSGHYNEQFF. In DNA form, the CDR3 reads TGTGCCATCAGTGATCCGACTAGCGGGCATTACAATGAGCAGTTCTTC.

The chain joins TRBV3-1 (or the pseudogene TRBV3-2) to TRBJ2-7; D uncertain. From germline, CDR1 is LGHDT and CDR2 YNNKEL (reference sequence). The CDR3 sequence is 12 residues long. The V and J ends lost 5 bases and 8 bases respectively, with 13 bases between them. The CDR3 DNA follows: TGTGCCAGCAGCGCGAGTACTAATAAGCAGTACTTC. It is translated as CASSASTNKQYF.

The gene calls are TRBV29-1 and TRBJ1-1; 7 bases are a match to TRBD1. This CDR3 has 13 amino acids. The ends lost 3 bases at V and 2 bases at J; junction bases unmatched: 3. Germline V gene sequence: CDR1 SQVTM, CDR2 ANQGSEA. The CDR3 reads CSVDGTVNTEAFF. In DNA form, the CDR3 reads TGCAGCGTTGACGGGACAGTCAACACTGAAGCTTTCTTT.

The chain couples TRBV11-2 to TRBJ2-7, with TRBD2 matching over 8 bases. V was clipped by 2 bases and J by 3 bases; unmatched bases: 0. The CDR3 spans 13 residues. Germline V gene sequence: CDR1 SGHAT, CDR2 FQNNGV. The CDR3 is CASSLSGGYEQYF. The CDR3 DNA is TGTGCCAGCAGCTTAAGCGGGGGCTACGAGCAGTACTTC.

The chain uses TRBV11-2 and TRBJ1-6, with a weak D call TRBD1 (5 bases). The germline CDR1 and CDR2 sequences are SGHAT and FQNNGV. V lost 5 bases to trimming and J lost 10 bases, with 15 bases between them. This CDR3 has 14 amino acids. The CDR3 is CASSLRQFESPLHF. The CDR3 region has the DNA TGTGCCAGCAGCCTCCGACAGTTCGAATCACCCCTCCACTTT. The whole variable domain, filled in from reference TRBV11-2 and TRBJ1-6, reads EAGVAQSPRYKIIEKRQSVAFWCNPISGHATLYWYQQILGQGPKLLIQFQNNGVVDDSQLPKDRFSAERLKGVDSTLKIQPAKLEDSAVYLCASSLRQFESPLHFGNGTRLTVT.

This chain uses TRBV5-4 with TRBJ2-3; 7 nucleotides match TRBD2. V trimming: 4 bases; J trimming: 3 bases; junction bases outside the gene matches: 11. The CDR3 has 16 amino acids. CDR1 and CDR2 from the germline V gene are SGHNT and YYREEE (reference sequence). The CDR3 DNA is TGTGCCAGCAGCAAACCCGGGACTACCATAACAGATACGCAGTATTTT. It yields the protein CASSKPGTTITDTQYF.

V and J are TRBV9 and TRBJ1-1; 8 positions agree with TRBD1. The germline CDR1 and CDR2 sequences are SGDLS and YYNGEE. Losses at the gene ends were 4 bases for V and 7 bases for J; bases not matched to a gene: 9. The CDR3 runs to 14 residues. The CDR3 DNA is TGTGCCAGCAGCTCTCAGACAGGGGCGGATGAAGCTTTCTTT. Protein sequence: CASSSQTGADEAFF.

This sequence joins TRBV18 and TRBJ2-2; no clear D. The germline gives CDR1 KGHSH, CDR2 LQKENI. This CDR3 has 16 residues. V was cut by 2 bases and J by 4 bases, with 14 bases left in between. The CDR3 bases are TGTGCCAGCTCACCATTCCCCCCCCGAGGCACCGGGGAGCTGTTTTTT. Translating it yields CASSPFPPRGTGELFF.

The rearrangement joins TRBV19 to TRBJ1-5; 7 bases are a match to TRBD1. This CDR3 is built from 13 residues. The germline gives CDR1 LNHDA, CDR2 SQIVND (reference sequence). V was pared by 8 bases and J by 6 bases, with 7 bases of the junction left unmatched. The CDR3 DNA follows: TGTGCCAGTGGAACAGGGGATCGTCAGCCCCAGCATTTT. Residues: CASGTGDRQPQHF. The whole variable domain, remainder taken from reference TRBV19 and TRBJ1-5, is DGGITQSPKYLFRKEGQNVTLSCEQNLNHDAMYWYRQDPGQGLRLIYYSQIVNDFQKGDIAEGYSVSREKKESFPLTVTSAQKNPTAFYLCASGTGDRQPQHFGDGTRLSIL.

The chain uses TRBV28 and TRBJ1-1; 9 positions agree with TRBD1. CDR1 is MDHEN and CDR2 is SYDVKM in the germline V gene. Trimming cost V 6 bases and J 4 bases; bases outside gene matches: 0. This CDR3 has 12 amino acids. The CDR3 sequence is CASRTGGTEAFF. The CDR3 DNA sequence: TGTGCCAGCAGGACAGGGGGCACTGAAGCTTTCTTT. Looking up the rest from reference TRBV28 and TRBJ1-1 gives the full variable domain: DVKVTQSSRYLVKRTGEKVFLECVQDMDHENMFWYRQDPGLGLRLIYFSYDVKMKEKGDIPEGYSVSREKKERFSLILESASTNQTSMYLCASRTGGTEAFFGQGTRLTVV.

The V gene is TRBV7-6, the J gene TRBJ2-1; a possible D gene is TRBD2 (6 bases). From germline, CDR1 is SGHVS and CDR2 FNYEAQ. The CDR3 is made up of 15 amino acids. Trimming cost V 0 bases and J 4 bases, with 10 bases left between them. The DNA for the CDR3 is TGTGCCAGCAGCTTAGCGGAGGGAGGTTACAATGAGCAGTTCTTC. This codes for CASSLAEGGYNEQFF.

The V gene is TRBV28, the J gene TRBJ1-2; D is perhaps TRBD1 (6 bases). V lost 5 bases, J lost 8 bases, and 21 bases lay in between. The CDR3 spans 15 residues. Germline CDR1 is MDHEN and CDR2 is SYDVKM. The CDR3 sequence: CASSRQSTGIGGYTF. The CDR3 DNA sequence: TGTGCCAGCAGTCGCCAGTCCACAGGGATTGGCGGCTACACCTTC.

V usage is TRBV28 and J usage is TRBJ1-5; D is unclear. V was trimmed by 5 bases and J by 4 bases, leaving 12 bases between them. Germline CDR1 MDHEN, CDR2 SYDVKM. The length of the CDR3 is 14 residues. CDR3 DNA: TGTGCCAGCAGTGAGACTAGCCTTAATCAGCCCCAGCATTTT. This sequence encodes CASSETSLNQPQHF.

V usage is TRBV6-1 and J usage is TRBJ1-5, with TRBD1 as a possible D gene (6 bases). Germline assignment: CDR1 MNHNS and CDR2 SASEGT. Trimming took off 2 bases at V and 0 bases at J, with 14 bases between the two ends. The CDR3 extends over 17 amino acids. CDR3 sequence reads: CASSEYGGGISNQPQHF. CDR3 nucleotides: TGTGCCAGCAGTGAATATGGGGGCGGAATTAGCAATCAGCCCCAGCATTTT.

This clone showed up just once. The chain links TRBV7-2 to TRBJ2-7, with TRBD2 matching over 10 bases. Germline V gives CDR1 SGHTA, CDR2 FQGNSA. The CDR3 loop spans 15 amino acids. J gave up 6 bases and V 5 bases, and 10 bases lay outside the gene matches. The CDR3 nucleotides read TGTGCCAGCAGCCCCCCCAGCGGGAGGGCCGTCGAGCAGTACTTC. As protein: CASSPPSGRAVEQYF. Drawing the rest from reference TRBV7-2 and TRBJ2-7, the complete variable domain is GAGVSQSPSNKVTEKGKDVELRCDPISGHTALYWYRQSLGQGLEFLIYFQGNSAPDKSGLPSDRFSAERTGGSVSTLTIQRTQQEDSAVYLCASSPPSGRAVEQYFGPGTRLTVT.